The 3 T cell receptor beta chains in this list originate from one sample, sequenced in a study of T cells in women clearing cervical HPV infection. Here immunoSEQ multiplex PCR was the method, and the copy in TCRdb shows in-frame clones only, minus some. The sample data list 42,000 or so clones. Sequenced sample: blood buffy coat. The source is a woman between 18 and 70 years old with a cervical HPV16 infection that either progressed to CIN3+ or cleared (not recorded which).

As concerns this clone: Sequencing ends 3 residues short of the CDR3 end; the germline J gene provides the rest. The chain carries TRBV5-1 and TRBJ2-3, with 14 bases identical to TRBD2. The length of the CDR3 is 18 residues. The germline V gene encodes CDR1 SGHRS and CDR2 YFSETQ. J lost 1 base, V lost 2 bases, and 6 bases had no gene match. The sequenced CDR3 bases are TGCGCCAGCAGCTTTGTGACTAGCGGGGGGGCCGGCACAGATACG. Protein product: CASSFVTSGGAGTDT. The full CDR3 reads CASSFVTSGGAGTDTQYF. Together with reference TRBV5-1 and TRBJ2-3, the CDR3 gives the full variable domain: KAGVTQTPRYLIKTRGQQVTLSCSPISGHRSVSWYQQTPGQGLQFLFEYFSETQRNKGNFPGRFSGRQFSNSRSEMNVSTLELGDSALYLCASSFVTSGGAGTDTQYFGPGTRLTVL.

The sequenced CDR3 bases are TGCGCCAGCAGCCCCTTGGCAGACTCTGGAAACACC. It yields the protein CASSPLADSGNT. The entire CDR3 protein reads CASSPLADSGNTIYF. This sequence joins TRBV5-1 and TRBJ1-3; D is unresolved. With the read ending 3 residues before the CDR3 end, the germline J gene is used to fill in that end. V shed 4 bases and J shed 0 bases, with 11 bases lying between them. This CDR3 spans 15 amino acids. In germline, CDR1 is SGHRS, CDR2 YFSETQ.

For this clone: The read comes to an end 3 residues before the CDR3 does, leaving the germline J gene to fill in the end. The chain joins TRBV5-1 to TRBJ2-2; TRBD1 agrees at 11 bases. The V gene's germline CDR1 is SGHRS and CDR2 YFSETQ. The CDR3 is 15 amino acids. V dropped 4 bases and J dropped 5; count of bases not matched to a gene: 4. The DNA read from the CDR3 is TGCGCCAGCAGCCAAGGGACAGGGGGGACCGGGGAG. Protein product: CASSQGTGGTGE. From start to end, the CDR3 is CASSQGTGGTGELFF. The full variable domain, in which reference TRBV5-1 and TRBJ2-2 provide the parts outside the CDR3, is KAGVTQTPRYLIKTRGQQVTLSCSPISGHRSVSWYQQTPGQGLQFLFEYFSETQRNKGNFPGRFSGRQFSNSRSEMNVSTLELGDSALYLCASSQGTGGTGELFFGEGSRLTVL.